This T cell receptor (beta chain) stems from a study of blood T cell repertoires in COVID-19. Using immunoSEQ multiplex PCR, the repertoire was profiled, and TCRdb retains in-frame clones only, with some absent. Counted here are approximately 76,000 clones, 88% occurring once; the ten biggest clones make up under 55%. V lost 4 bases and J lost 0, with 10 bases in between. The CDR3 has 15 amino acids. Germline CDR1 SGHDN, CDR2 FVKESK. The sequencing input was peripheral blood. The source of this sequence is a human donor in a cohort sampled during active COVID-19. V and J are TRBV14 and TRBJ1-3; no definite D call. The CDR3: CASSRAFPSGNTIYF. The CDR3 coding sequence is TGTGCCAGCAGCCGAGCCTTCCCCTCTGGAAACACCATATATTTT.